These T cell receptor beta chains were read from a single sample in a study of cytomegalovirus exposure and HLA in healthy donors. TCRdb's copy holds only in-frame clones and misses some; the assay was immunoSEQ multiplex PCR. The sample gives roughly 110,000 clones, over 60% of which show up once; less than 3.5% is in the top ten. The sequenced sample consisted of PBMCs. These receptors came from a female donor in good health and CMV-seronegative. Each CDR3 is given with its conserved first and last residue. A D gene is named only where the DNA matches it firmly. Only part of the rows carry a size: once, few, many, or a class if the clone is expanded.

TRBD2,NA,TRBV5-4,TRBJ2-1,CASSLRGVNEQFF,TGTGCCAGCAGCTTGCGGGGGGTCAATGAGCAGTTCTTC
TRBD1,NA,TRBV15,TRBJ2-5,CATSRDLQGLSRETQYF,TGTGCCACCAGCAGAGACCTACAGGGGCTCTCCCGGGAGACCCAGTACTTC
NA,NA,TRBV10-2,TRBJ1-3,CASSEGHRSSGNTIYF,TGCGCCAGCAGTGAAGGACACCGGAGCTCTGGAAACACCATATATTTT
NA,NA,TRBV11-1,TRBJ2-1,CASSLWGTGDEQFF,TGTGCCAGCAGCTTATGGGGCACGGGGGATGAGCAGTTCTTC
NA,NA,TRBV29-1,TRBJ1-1,CSVSAGGGTEAFF,TGCAGCGTCTCTGCGGGGGGCGGCACTGAAGCTTTCTTT
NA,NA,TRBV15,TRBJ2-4,CATSRVIGKNIQYF,TGTGCCACCAGCAGAGTGATCGGGAAAAACATTCAGTACTTC
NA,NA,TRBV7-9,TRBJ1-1,CSSSLSPEEAFF,TGTTCCAGCAGCTTGTCACCCGAGGAAGCTTTCTTT
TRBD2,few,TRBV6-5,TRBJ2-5,CASSVAAGGQETQYF,TGTGCCAGCAGTGTGGCGGCGGGGGGACAAGAGACCCAGTACTTC
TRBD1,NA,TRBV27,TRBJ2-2,CASRPRQGDYTGELFF,TGTGCCAGCAGACCCCGACAGGGAGACTACACCGGGGAGCTGTTTTTT
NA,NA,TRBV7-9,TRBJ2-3,CASDVGGPKDTQYF,TGTGCCAGCGATGTGGGGGGGCCCAAAGATACGCAGTATTTT
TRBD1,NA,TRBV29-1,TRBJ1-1,CSVGTGRGTEAFF,TGCAGCGTCGGGACAGGGAGGGGCACTGAAGCTTTCTTT
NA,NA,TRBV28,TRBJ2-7,CASRDRALGGQYF,TGTGCCAGCAGAGATAGGGCATTGGGAGGGCAGTACTTC
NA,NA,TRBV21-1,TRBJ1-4,CASSPKAWRGQGARKLFF,TGTGCCAGCAGCCCAAAAGCCTGGAGGGGACAGGGGGCTAGGAAACTGTTTTTT
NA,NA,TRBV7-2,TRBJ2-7,CASSLGGTEYEQYF,TGTGCCAGCAGCTTAGGCGGGACTGAGTACGAGCAGTACTTC
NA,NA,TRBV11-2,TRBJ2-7,CASSLGSADSYEQYF,TGTGCCAGCAGCTTAGGCTCAGCGGATAGCTACGAGCAGTACTTC
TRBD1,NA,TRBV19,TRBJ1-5,CASSPGQGQPQHF,TGTGCCAGTAGTCCGGGACAGGGTCAGCCCCAGCATTTT
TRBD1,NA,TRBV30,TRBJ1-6,CAWRTGFTPLHF,TGTGCCTGGAGGACAGGGTTTACACCCCTCCACTTT
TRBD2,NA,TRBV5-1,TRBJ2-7,CASHNVPSGASYEQYF,TGCGCCTCCCACAACGTACCTAGCGGGGCTTCCTACGAGCAGTACTTC
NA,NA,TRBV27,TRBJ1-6,CASSLEAREYMNSPLHF,TGTGCCAGCAGTTTAGAAGCCAGGGAATATATGAATTCACCCCTCCACTTT
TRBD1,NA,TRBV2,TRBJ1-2,CASTSSGGNGYTF,TGTGCCAGCACAAGTTCAGGGGGCAATGGCTACACCTTC
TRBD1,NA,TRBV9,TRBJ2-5,CASRKTGQGWETQYF,TGTGCCAGCAGGAAGACGGGACAGGGGTGGGAGACCCAGTACTTC
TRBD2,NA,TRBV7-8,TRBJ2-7,CASSWGLAGVSAYEQYF,TGTGCCAGCAGCTGGGGACTAGCGGGGGTGTCCGCTTACGAGCAGTACTTC
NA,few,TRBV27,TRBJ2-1,CASLSRSKQFF,TGTGCCAGCCTTAGTAGATCCAAGCAGTTCTTC
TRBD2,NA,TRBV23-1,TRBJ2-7,CASSQWTSGGDSYEQYF,TGCGCCAGCAGTCAATGGACTAGCGGGGGGGACTCCTACGAGCAGTACTTC
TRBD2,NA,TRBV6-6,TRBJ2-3,CASTTAGGLADTQYF,TGTGCCAGCACAACAGCGGGGGGGCTTGCAGATACGCAGTATTTT
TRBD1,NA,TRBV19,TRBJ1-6,CASSADEQGVSSPLHF,TGTGCCAGTAGTGCGGACGAACAGGGGGTCAGTTCACCCCTCCACTTT
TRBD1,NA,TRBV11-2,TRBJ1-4,CASSWAQDRGEKLFF,TGTGCCAGCAGCTGGGCCCAAGACAGGGGTGAAAAACTGTTTTTT
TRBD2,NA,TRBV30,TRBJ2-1,CAWKQRGPHEQFF,TGTGCCTGGAAACAGCGGGGGCCCCATGAGCAGTTCTTC
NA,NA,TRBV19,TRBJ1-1,CASSPRTGLNTEAFF,TGTGCCAGTAGTCCCCGAACAGGGCTGAACACTGAAGCTTTCTTT
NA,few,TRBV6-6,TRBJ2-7,CASRPQSSEQYF,TGTGCCAGCAGGCCCCAGTCCTCCGAGCAGTACTTC
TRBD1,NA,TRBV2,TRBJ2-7,CASFRDRAYEQYF,TGTGCCAGCTTCCGGGACAGAGCCTACGAGCAGTACTTC
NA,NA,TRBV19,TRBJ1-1,CASSMVSGVEAFF,TGTGCCAGTAGTATGGTATCGGGAGTTGAAGCTTTCTTT
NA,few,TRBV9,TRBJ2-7,CASSVDAGSYEQYF,TGTGCCAGCAGCGTAGATGCCGGCTCCTACGAGCAGTACTTC
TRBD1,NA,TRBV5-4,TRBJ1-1,CASSPIVGQKPNTEAFF,TGTGCCAGCAGCCCAATAGTGGGACAGAAACCGAACACTGAAGCTTTCTTT
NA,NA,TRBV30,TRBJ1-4,CAWGGLRDEKLFF,TGTGCCTGGGGGGGCCTGAGGGATGAAAAACTGTTTTTT
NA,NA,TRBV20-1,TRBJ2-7,CSARDRSGQYF,TGCAGTGCTAGAGATCGGTCAGGGCAGTACTTC
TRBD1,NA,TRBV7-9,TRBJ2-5,CASSSGQGLLQETQYF,TGTGCCAGCAGCTCGGGACAGGGGCTCCTCCAAGAGACCCAGTACTTC
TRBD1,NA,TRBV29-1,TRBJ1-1,CSVDRTGGKEAFF,TGCAGCGTTGATCGAACAGGGGGGAAGGAAGCTTTCTTT
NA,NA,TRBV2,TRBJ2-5,CASRTRQDLLEQYF,TGTGCCAGCAGGACCCGACAGGACTTACTGGAGCAGTACTTC
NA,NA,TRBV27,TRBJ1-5,CASSLSSAMNQPQHF,TGTGCCAGCAGTTTATCGAGCGCGATGAATCAGCCCCAGCATTTT
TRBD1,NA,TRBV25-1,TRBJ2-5,CASSGWTGQETQYF,TGTGCCAGCAGTGGGTGGACAGGGCAGGAGACCCAGTACTTC
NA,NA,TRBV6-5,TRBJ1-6,CASSYSMGGNGSPLHF,TGTGCCAGCAGTTACTCGATGGGGGGAAATGGTTCACCCCTCCACTTT
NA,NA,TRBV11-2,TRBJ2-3,CASSLDRGSTQYF,TGTGCCAGCAGCTTAGATAGGGGGTCTACGCAGTATTTT
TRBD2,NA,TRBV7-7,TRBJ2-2,CASRQAGAAGELFF,TGTGCCAGCAGACAAGCGGGGGCGGCCGGGGAGCTGTTTTTT
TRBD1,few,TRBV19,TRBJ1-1,CASYEGQLNTEAFF,TGTGCCAGCTACGAGGGACAGCTGAACACTGAAGCTTTCTTT
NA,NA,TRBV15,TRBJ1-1,CATSSLGPGAFF,TGTGCCACCAGCAGTTTGGGCCCTGGGGCTTTCTTT
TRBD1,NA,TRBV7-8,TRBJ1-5,CASSSGTGISQPQHF,TGTGCCAGCAGCTCCGGGACAGGGATTTCTCAGCCCCAGCATTTT
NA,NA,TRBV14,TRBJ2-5,CASSQDKKRIETQYF,TGTGCCAGCAGCCAAGATAAGAAGCGAATAGAGACCCAGTACTTC
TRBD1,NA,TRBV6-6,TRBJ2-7,CASDRGLMGEQYF,TGTGCCAGTGACAGGGGGCTAATGGGCGAGCAGTACTTC
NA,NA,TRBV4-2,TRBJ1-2,CASSQGWEGYTF,TGTGCCAGCAGCCAAGGCTGGGAGGGCTACACCTTC
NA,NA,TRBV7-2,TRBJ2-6,CASILGGLGANVLTF,TGTGCCAGCATCCTGGGGGGGCTGGGGGCCAACGTCCTGACTTTC
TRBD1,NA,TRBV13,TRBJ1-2,CASSSRDRVPFGYGYTF,TGTGCCAGCAGCTCCCGGGACAGGGTACCCTTTGGGTATGGCTACACCTTC
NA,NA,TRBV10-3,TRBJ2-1,CAINPGEGNEQFF,TGTGCCATCAACCCAGGGGAAGGCAATGAGCAGTTCTTC
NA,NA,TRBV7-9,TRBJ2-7,CASSFAGKKYEQYF,TGTGCCAGCAGCTTTGCGGGGAAAAAATACGAGCAGTACTTC
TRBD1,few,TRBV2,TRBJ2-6,CASSYLRDRVSGANVLTF,TGTGCCAGCAGTTACCTCCGGGACAGGGTCTCTGGGGCCAACGTCCTGACTTTC
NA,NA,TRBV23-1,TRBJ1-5,CASLAAIGEQPQHF,TGCGCCAGCTTGGCCGCTATAGGGGAACAGCCCCAGCATTTT
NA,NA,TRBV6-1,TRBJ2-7,CASRQIRFYEQYF,TGTGCCAGCAGACAGATACGTTTCTACGAGCAGTACTTC
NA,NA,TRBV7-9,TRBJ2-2,CASSLNGIAGELFF,TGTGCCAGCAGCTTAAACGGGATAGCCGGGGAGCTGTTTTTT
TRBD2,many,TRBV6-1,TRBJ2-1,CASSHTSGDYNEQFF,TGTGCCAGCAGCCACACTAGCGGGGACTACAATGAGCAGTTCTTC